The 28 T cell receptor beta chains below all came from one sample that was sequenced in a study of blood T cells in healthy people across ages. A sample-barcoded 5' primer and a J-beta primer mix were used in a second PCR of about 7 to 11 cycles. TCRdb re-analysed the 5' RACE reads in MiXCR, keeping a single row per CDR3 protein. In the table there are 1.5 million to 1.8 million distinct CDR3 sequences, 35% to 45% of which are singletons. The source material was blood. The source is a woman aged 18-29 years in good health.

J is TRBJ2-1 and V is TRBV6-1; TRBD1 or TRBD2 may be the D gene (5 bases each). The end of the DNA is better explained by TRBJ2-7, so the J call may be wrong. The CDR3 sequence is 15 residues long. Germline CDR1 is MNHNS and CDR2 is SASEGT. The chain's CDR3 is CATLMGVFSYNEQYF. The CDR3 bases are TGTGCCACCCTAATGGGGGTGTTTTCCTACAATGAGCAGTACTTC.

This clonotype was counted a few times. Here the CDR3 reads CSVASRVIETQYF. The CDR3 DNA is TGCAGCGTTGCATCGCGGGTGATAGAGACCCAGTACTTC. The chain is built from TRBV29-1 and TRBJ2-5; tentative D call: TRBD2 (5 bases). V was shortened by 4 bases and J by 4 bases, with 13 bases between the two germline ends. This CDR3 is 13 amino acids long. The germline V gene has CDR1 SQVTM and CDR2 ANQGSEA.

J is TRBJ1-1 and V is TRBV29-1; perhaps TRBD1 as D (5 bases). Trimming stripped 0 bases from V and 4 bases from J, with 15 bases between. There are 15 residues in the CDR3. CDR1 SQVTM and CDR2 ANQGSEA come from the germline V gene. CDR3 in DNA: TGCAGCGTTGAAGATCCAGTTTATAGGGGCACTGAAGCTTTCTTT. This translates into CSVEDPVYRGTEAFF.

CDR3 nucleotide sequence: TGTGCCAGCAGCCGGACTAGCGGGACCGACAATGAGCAGTACTTC. This gives the protein CASSRTSGTDNEQYF. V gene TRBV7-9 combines with J gene TRBJ2-5, with 12 positions matching TRBD2. V lost 5 bases to trimming and J lost 11 bases; unmatched junction nucleotides: 12. There are 15 residues in the CDR3. The germline CDR1 and CDR2 sequences are SEHNR and FQNEAQ (reference sequence).

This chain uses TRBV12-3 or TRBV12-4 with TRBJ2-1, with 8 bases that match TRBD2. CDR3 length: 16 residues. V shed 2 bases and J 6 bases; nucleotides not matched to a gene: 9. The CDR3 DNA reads TGTGCCAGCAGTTTATGGAGCGGGAGAAGGGTCAATGAGCAGTTCTTC. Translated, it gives CASSLWSGRRVNEQFF.

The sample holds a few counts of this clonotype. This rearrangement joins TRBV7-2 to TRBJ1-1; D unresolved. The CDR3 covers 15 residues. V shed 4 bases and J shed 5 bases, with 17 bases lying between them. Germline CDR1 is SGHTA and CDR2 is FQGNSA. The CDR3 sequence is CASSSLGVGFTEAFF. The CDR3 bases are TGTGCCAGCAGCTCTCTCGGGGTGGGGTTTACTGAAGCTTTCTTT.

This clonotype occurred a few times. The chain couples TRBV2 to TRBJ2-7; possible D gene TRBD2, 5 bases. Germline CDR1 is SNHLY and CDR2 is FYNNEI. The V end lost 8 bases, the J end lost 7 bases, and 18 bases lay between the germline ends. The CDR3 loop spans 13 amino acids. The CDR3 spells CASGSDYLGEQYF. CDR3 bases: TGTGCCAGCGGGAGTGATTACCTAGGGGAGCAGTACTTC.

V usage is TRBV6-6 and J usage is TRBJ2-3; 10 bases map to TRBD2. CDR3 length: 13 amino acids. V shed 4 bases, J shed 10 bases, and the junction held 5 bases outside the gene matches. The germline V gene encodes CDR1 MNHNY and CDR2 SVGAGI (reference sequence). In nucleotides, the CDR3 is TGTGCCAGCAGTTCTAGCGGGGGAAACGCGCAGTATTTT. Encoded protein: CASSSSGGNAQYF.

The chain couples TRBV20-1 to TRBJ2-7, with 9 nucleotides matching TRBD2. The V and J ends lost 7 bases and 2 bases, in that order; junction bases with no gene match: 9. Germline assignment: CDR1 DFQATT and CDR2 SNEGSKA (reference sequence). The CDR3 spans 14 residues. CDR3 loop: CSGSGGTLTYEQYF. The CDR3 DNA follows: TGCAGTGGTAGCGGGGGTACATTGACCTACGAGCAGTACTTC.

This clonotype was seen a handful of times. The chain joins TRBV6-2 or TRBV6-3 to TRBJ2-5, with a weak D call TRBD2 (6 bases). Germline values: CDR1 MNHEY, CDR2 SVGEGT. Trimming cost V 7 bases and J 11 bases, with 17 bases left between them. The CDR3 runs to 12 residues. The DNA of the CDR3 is TGTGCCAGCACCTTGGGACCCCGGGAGCAGTACTTC. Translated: CASTLGPREQYF.

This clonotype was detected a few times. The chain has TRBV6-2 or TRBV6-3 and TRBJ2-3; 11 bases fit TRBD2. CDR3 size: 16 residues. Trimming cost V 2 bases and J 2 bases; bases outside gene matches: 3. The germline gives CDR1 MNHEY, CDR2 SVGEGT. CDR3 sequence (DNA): TGTGCCAGCAGTTACCTGACTAGCGGGACCACAGATACGCAGTATTTT. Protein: CASSYLTSGTTDTQYF.

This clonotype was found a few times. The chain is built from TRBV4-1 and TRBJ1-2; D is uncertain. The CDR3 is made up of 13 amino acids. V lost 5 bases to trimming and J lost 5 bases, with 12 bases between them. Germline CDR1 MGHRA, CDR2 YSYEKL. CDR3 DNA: TGCGCCAGCAGCACCGGGAGCCTGTATGGCTACACCTTC. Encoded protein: CASSTGSLYGYTF.

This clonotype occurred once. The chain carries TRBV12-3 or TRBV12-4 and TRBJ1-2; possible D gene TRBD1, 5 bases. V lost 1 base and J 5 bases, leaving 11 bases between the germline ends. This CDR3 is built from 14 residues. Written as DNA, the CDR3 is TGTGCCAGCAGTTTAGTTCCAGGGCAATATGGCTACACCTTC. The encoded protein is CASSLVPGQYGYTF.

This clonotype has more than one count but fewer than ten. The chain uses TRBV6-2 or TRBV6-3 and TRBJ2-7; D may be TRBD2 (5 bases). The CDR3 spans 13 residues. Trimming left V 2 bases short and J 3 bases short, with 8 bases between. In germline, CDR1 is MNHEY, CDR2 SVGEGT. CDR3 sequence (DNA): TGTGCCAGCAGTTACCACCGGGGCTACGAGCAGTACTTC. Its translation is CASSYHRGYEQYF.

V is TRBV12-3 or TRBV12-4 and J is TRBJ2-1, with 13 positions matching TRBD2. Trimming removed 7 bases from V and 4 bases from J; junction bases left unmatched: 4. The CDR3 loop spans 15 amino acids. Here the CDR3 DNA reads TGTGCCAGCACCGGGGGACTAGCGGGGTACAATGAGCAGTTCTTC. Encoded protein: CASTGGLAGYNEQFF.

The chain's CDR3 is CSVDLDKNTEAFF. The DNA of the CDR3 is TGCAGCGTTGATCTGGATAAGAACACTGAAGCTTTCTTT. J is TRBJ1-1 and V is TRBV29-1; no definite D call. The V end was cut by 3 bases, the J end by 1 base, with 9 bases between. CDR3 length equals 13 residues. Germline V lookup: CDR1 SQVTM, CDR2 ANQGSEA.

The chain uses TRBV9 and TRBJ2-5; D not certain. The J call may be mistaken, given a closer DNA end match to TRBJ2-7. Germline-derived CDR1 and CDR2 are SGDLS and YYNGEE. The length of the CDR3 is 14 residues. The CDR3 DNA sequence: TGTGCCAGCAGCGTAGCCAAAAGTCCCTACGAGCAGTACTTC. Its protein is CASSVAKSPYEQYF.

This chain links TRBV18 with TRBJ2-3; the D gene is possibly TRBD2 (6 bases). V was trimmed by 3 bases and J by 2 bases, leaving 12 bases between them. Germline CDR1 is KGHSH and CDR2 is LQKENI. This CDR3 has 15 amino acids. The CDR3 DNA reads TGTGCCAGCTCACCTGAGGGACTCAACACAGATACGCAGTATTTT. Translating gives CASSPEGLNTDTQYF.

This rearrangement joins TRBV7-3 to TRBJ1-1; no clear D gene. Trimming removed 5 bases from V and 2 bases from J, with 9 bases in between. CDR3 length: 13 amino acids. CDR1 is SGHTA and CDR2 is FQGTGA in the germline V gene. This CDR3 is CASSRESNTEAFF. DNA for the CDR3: TGTGCCAGCAGCCGGGAATCTAACACTGAAGCTTTCTTT.

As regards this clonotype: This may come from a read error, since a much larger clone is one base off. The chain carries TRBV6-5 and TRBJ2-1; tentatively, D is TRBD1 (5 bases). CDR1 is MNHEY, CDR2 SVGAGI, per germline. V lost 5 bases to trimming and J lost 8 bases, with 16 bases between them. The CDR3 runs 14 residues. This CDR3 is CASSDDDSYDEQFF. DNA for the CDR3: TGTGCCAGCAGTGACGACGACAGTTACGATGAGCAGTTCTTC.

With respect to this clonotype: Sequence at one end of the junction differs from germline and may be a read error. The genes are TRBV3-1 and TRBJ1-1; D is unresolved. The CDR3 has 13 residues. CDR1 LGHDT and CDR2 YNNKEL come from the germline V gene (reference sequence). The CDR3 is CAGSQAWRTEAFF. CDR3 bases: TGTGCCGGCAGCCAAGCATGGAGGACTGAAGCTTTCTTT.

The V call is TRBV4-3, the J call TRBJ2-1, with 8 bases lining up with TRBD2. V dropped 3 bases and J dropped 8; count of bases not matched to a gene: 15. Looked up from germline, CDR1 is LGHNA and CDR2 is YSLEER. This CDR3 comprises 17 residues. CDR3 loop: CASSQVGGGFGNHEQFF. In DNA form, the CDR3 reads TGCGCCAGCAGCCAGGTTGGCGGGGGGTTTGGGAATCATGAGCAGTTCTTC.

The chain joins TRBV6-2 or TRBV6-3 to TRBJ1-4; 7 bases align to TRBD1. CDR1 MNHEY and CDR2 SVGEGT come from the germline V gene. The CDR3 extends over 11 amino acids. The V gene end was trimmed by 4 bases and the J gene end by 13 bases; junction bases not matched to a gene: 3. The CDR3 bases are TGTGCCAGCAGTTCGGACAGGCGACTGTTTTTT. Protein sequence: CASSSDRRLFF.

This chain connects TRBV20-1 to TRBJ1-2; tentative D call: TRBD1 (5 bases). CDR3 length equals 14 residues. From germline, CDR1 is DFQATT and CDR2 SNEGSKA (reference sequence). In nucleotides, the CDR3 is TGCAGCCCTAAAGAGGGGACGAACTCCTATGGCTACACCTTC. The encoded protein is CSPKEGTNSYGYTF.

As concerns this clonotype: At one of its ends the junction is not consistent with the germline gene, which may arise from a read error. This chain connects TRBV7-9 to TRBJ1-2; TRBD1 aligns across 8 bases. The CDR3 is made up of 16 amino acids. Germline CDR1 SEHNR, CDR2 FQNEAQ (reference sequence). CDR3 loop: CASSLSGTGSRYDYTF. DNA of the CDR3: TGTGCCAGCAGCTTATCGGGGACAGGCTCCCGCTATGACTACACCTTC.

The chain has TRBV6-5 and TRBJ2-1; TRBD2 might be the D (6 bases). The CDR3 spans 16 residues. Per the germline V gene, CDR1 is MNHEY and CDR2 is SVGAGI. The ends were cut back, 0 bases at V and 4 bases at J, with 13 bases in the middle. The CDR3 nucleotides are TGTGCCAGCAGTTACTCGAGAAAGGGAGGATACAATGAGCAGTTCTTC. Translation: CASSYSRKGGYNEQFF.

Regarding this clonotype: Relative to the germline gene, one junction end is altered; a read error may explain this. The CDR3 spells CASSWTYDRGLNGYIF. In nucleotides, the CDR3 is TGCGCCAGCAGCTGGACATACGACAGGGGGCTGAATGGCTACATCTTC. V gene TRBV5-1 combines with J gene TRBJ1-2, with 10 positions matching TRBD1. This CDR3 comprises 16 residues. Germline V CDR1 and CDR2: SGHRS, YFSETQ.

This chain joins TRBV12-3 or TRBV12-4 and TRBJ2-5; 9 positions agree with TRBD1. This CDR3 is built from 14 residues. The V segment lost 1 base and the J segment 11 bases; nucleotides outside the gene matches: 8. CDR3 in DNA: TGTGCCAGCAGTTTAGTACAGGGGGCTGATGGGCAGTACTTC. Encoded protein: CASSLVQGADGQYF.